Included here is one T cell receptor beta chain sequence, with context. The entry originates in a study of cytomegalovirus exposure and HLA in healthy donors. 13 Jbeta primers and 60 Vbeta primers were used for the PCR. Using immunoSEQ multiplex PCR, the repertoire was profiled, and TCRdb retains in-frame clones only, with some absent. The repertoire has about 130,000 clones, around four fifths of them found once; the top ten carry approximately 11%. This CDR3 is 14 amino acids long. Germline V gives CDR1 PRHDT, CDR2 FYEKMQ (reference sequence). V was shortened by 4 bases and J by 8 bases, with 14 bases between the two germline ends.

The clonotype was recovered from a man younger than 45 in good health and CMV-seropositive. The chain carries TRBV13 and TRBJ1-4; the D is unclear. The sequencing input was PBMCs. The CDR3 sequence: CASSSRGFGEKLFF. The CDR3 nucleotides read TGTGCCAGCAGCTCACGTGGTTTCGGGGAAAAACTGTTTTTT.